This TCR beta chain comes out of a study of T cells of healthy individuals. V dropped 8 bases and J dropped 2 bases, with 13 bases sitting between them. This CDR3 spans 14 amino acids. Germline V gene lookup returns CDR1 SGHAT and CDR2 FQNNGV. The sample holds many counts of this clonotype. TCRdb recomputed calls from the 5' RACE reads with MiXCR, one row per CDR3 protein. The sample shows roughly 87,000 distinct CDR3 sequences, 17% of them seen only once. The chain links TRBV11-2 to TRBJ2-1, with unresolved D. This receptor was obtained from a human donor in good health. The CDR3 DNA is TGTGCCAGCGCCTCTCAAAGACCCTACAATGAGCAGTTCTTC. Amino acid sequence: CASASQRPYNEQFF. Full variable domain (missing parts from reference TRBV11-2 and TRBJ2-1): EAGVAQSPRYKIIEKRQSVAFWCNPISGHATLYWYQQILGQGPKLLIQFQNNGVVDDSQLPKDRFSAERLKGVDSTLKIQPAKLEDSAVYLCASASQRPYNEQFFGPGTRLTVL.